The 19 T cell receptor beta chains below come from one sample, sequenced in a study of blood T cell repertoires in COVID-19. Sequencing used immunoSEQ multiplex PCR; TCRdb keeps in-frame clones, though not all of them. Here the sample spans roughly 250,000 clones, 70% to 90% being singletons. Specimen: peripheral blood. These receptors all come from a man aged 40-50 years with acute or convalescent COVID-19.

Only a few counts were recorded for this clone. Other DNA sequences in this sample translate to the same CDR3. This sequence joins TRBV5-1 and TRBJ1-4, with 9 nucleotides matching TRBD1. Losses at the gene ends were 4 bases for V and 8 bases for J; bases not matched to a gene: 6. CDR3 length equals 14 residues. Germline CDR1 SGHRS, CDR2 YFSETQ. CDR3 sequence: CASSPQGAREKLFF. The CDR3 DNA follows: TGCGCCAGCAGCCCACAGGGGGCTCGGGAAAAACTGTTTTTT.

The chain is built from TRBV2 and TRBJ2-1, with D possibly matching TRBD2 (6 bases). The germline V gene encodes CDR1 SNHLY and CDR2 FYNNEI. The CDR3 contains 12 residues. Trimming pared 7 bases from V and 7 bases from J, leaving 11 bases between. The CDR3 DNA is TGTGCCAGCACGGGACTCCTTAATGAGCAGTTCTTC. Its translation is CASTGLLNEQFF.

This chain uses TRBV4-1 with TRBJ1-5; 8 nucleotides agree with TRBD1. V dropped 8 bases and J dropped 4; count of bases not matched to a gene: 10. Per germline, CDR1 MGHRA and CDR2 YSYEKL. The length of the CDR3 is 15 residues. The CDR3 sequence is CASAWSDRENQPQHF. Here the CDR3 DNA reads TGCGCCAGCGCCTGGTCGGACAGGGAAAATCAGCCCCAGCATTTT.

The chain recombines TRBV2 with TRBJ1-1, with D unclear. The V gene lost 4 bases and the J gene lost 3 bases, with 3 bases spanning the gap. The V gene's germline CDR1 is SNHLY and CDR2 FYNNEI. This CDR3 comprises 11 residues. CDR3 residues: CASSVYTEAFF. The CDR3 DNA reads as TGTGCCAGCAGTGTCTACACTGAAGCTTTCTTT.

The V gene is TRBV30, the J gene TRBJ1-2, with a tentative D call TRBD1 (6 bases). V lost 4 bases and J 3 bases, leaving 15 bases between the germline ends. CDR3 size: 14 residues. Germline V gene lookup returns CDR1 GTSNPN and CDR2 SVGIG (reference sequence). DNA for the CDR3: TGTGCCTGGAACACTGGACAGCCACACTATGGCTACACCTTC. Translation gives CAWNTGQPHYGYTF.

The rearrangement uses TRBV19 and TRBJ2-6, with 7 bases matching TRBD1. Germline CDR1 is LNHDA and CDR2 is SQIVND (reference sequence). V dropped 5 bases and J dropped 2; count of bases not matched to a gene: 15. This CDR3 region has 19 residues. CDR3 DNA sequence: TGTGCCAGTAGTCAAGGACAGGTTGGCCCAGCTGCTGGGGCCAACGTCCTGACTTTC. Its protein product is CASSQGQVGPAAGANVLTF.

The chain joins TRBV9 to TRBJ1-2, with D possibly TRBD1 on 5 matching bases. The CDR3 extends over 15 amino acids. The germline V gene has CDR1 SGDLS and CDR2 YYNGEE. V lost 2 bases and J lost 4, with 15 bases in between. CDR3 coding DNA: TGTGCCAGCAGCGTCCAACGGGGGTTGGGCTATGGCTACACCTTC. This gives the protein CASSVQRGLGYGYTF. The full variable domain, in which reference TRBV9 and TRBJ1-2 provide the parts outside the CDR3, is DSGVTQTPKHLITATGQRVTLRCSPRSGDLSVYWYQQSLDQGLQFLIQYYNGEERAKGNILERFSAQQFPDLHSELNLSSLELGDSALYFCASSVQRGLGYGYTFGSGTRLTVV.

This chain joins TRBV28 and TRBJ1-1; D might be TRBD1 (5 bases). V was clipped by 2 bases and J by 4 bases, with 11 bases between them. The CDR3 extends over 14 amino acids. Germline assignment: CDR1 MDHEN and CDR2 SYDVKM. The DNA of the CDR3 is TGTGCCAGCAGTTTAGGGGGGGTAATCACTGAAGCTTTCTTT. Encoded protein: CASSLGGVITEAFF.

In DNA, the CDR3 is TGTGCCATCAGTGAGTCAACAGGGGGGAATGAAAAACTGTTTTTT. Its translation is CAISESTGGNEKLFF. The rearrangement uses TRBV10-3 and TRBJ1-4, with 8 bases matching TRBD1. The CDR3 extends over 15 amino acids. Per the germline V gene, CDR1 is ENHRY and CDR2 is SYGVKD. V lost 0 bases, J lost 5 bases, and 2 bases stayed unmatched.

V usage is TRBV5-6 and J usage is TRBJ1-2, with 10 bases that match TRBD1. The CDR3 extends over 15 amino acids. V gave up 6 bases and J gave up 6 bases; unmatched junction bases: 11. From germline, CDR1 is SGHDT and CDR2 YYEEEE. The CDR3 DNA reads TGTGCCAGCAACCAAGGGACAGGGGTTAGGCATGGCTACACCTTC. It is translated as CASNQGTGVRHGYTF.

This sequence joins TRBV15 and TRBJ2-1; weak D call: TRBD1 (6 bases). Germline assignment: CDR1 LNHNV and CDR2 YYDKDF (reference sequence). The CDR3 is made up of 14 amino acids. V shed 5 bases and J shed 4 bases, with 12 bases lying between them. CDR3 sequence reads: CATSEGHIYNEQFF. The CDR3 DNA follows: TGTGCCACCAGCGAGGGACATATTTACAATGAGCAGTTCTTC.

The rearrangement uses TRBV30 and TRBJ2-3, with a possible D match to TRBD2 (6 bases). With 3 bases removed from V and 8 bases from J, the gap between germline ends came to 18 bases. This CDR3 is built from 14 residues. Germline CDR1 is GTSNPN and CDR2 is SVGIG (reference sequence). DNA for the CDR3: TGTGCCTGGAGGGGACTGGGGGTACGAGGTACGCAGTATTTT. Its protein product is CAWRGLGVRGTQYF. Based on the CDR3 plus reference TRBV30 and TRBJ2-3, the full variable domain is SQTIHQWPATLVQPVGSPLSLECTVEGTSNPNLYWYRQAAGRGLQLLFYSVGIGQISSEVPQNLSASRPQDRQFILSSKKLLLSDSGFYLCAWRGLGVRGTQYFGPGTRLTVL.

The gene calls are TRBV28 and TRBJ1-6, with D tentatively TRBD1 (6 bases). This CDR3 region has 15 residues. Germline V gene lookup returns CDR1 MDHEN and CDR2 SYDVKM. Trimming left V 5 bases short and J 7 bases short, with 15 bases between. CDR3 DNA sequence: TGTGCCAGCAGTACTTCCGGGACACCGAATTCACCCCTCCACTTT. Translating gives CASSTSGTPNSPLHF.

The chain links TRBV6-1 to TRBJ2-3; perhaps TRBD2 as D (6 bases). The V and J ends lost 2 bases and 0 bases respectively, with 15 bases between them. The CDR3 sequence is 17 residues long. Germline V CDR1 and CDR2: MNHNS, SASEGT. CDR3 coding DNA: TGTGCCAGCAGTGAATGGGGCGGGGCCGCTAGCACAGATACGCAGTATTTT. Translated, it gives CASSEWGGAASTDTQYF.

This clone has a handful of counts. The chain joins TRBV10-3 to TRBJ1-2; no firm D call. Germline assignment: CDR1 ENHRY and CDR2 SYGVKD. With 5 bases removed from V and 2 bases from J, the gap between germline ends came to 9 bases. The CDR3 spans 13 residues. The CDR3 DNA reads TGTGCCATCAGTAGTGGAGGGAACTATGGCTACACCTTC. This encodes CAISSGGNYGYTF.

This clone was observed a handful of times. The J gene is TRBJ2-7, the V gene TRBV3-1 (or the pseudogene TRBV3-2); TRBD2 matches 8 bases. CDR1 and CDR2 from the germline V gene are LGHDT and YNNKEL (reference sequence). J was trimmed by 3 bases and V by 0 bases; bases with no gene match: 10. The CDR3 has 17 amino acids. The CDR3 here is CASSQDRTGTSIYEQYF. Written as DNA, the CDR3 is TGTGCCAGCAGCCAAGATCGTACCGGGACTAGTATCTACGAGCAGTACTTC.

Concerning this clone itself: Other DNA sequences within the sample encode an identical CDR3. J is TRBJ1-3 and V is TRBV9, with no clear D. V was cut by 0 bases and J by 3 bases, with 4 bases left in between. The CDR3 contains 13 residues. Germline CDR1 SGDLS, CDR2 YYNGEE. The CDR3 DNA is TGTGCCAGCAGCGTAGGCGGTGGAAACACCATATATTTT. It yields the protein CASSVGGGNTIYF.

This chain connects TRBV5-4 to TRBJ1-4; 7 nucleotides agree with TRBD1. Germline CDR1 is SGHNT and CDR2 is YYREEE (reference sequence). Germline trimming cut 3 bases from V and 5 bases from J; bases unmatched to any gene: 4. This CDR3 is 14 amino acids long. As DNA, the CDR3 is TGTGCCAGCAGCTACAAGGACAGGAATGAAAAACTGTTTTTT. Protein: CASSYKDRNEKLFF.

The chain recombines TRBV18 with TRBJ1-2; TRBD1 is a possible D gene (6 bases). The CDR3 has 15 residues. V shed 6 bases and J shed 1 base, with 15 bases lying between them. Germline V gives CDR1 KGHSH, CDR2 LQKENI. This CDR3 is CASSPGRDINYGYTF. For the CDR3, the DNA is TGTGCCAGCTCCCCCGGACGGGACATTAACTATGGCTACACCTTC.